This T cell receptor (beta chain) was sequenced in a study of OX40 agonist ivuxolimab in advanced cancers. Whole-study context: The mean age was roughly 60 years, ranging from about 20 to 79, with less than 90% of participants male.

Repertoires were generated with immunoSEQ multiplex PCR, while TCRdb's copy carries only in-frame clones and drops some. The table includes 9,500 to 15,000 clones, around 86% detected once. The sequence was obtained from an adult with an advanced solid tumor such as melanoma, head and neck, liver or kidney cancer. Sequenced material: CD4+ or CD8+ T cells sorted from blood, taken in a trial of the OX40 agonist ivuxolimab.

CDR3 nucleotides: TGTGCCAGCAGTGAAGCGCTTTCCGGGACTAGCGGGAGCATGGGGGAGCAGTACTTC. Protein product: CASSEALSGTSGSMGEQYF. This sequence joins TRBV2 and TRBJ2-7, with 14 bases aligning to TRBD2. With V trimmed by 0 bases and J by 7 bases, 14 bases remained unmatched. Per germline, CDR1 SNHLY and CDR2 FYNNEI. The CDR3 sequence is 19 residues long.